These 15 T cell receptor beta chains share one sample of origin, sequenced in a study of T cell repertoires in cytomegalovirus infection. From the reads, TCRdb called clonotypes with MiXCR, one entry per CDR3 protein. This sample has about 140,000 distinct CDR3 sequences, with about 6.3% found just once. Source material: PBMCs. The source of these receptors is a human donor in good health (CMV status not recorded). Some clones in this sample may be carry-over from other donors' samples.

This clonotype was detected many times. V usage is TRBV19 and J usage is TRBJ1-2, with a tentative D call TRBD1 (6 bases). Germline V lookup: CDR1 LNHDA, CDR2 SQIVND (reference sequence). Deletions cut 6 bases from V and 3 bases from J, with 20 bases between. This CDR3 contains 16 residues. In nucleotides, the CDR3 is TGTGCCAGTAGCACACAAACCAGGGGTAAAGACTATGGCTACACCTTC. This codes for CASSTQTRGKDYGYTF.

This clonotype was picked up a small number of times. This chain joins TRBV6-5 and TRBJ1-4; D call uncertain. This CDR3 is built from 13 residues. Germline assignment: CDR1 MNHEY and CDR2 SVGAGI. V lost 4 bases and J lost 5, with 8 bases in between. The CDR3 protein is CASSLLANEKLFF. The CDR3 nucleotides are TGTGCCAGCAGTTTACTTGCCAATGAAAAACTGTTTTTT.

The chain links TRBV7-2 to TRBJ2-7; 14 bases fit TRBD2. Germline CDR1 reads SGHTA; CDR2 reads FQGNSA. The CDR3 is made up of 20 amino acids. Unmatched junction bases numbered 15, after V lost 2 bases and J lost 3 bases. The CDR3 DNA sequence: TGTGCCAGCAGCTTACAGGGCACGGGACTAGCGGGGGCGGCTATCTACGAGCAGTACTTC. As protein: CASSLQGTGLAGAAIYEQYF.

This clonotype was seen many times. The V and J genes are TRBV11-2 and TRBJ1-2; no firm D call. Trimming took off 0 bases at V and 3 bases at J, with 5 bases between the two ends. Germline V lookup: CDR1 SGHAT, CDR2 FQNNGV. This CDR3 region has 13 residues. The CDR3 loop reads CASSLEQYYGYTF. The CDR3 nucleotides read TGTGCCAGCAGCTTAGAACAGTACTATGGCTACACCTTC.

This clonotype showed up many times. This rearrangement joins TRBV19 to TRBJ1-2, with unresolved D. V was cut by 4 bases and J by 4 bases, with 13 bases left in between. The CDR3 length is 14 residues. Germline-derived CDR1 and CDR2 are LNHDA and SQIVND (reference sequence). CDR3 region: CASSRDTSPYGYTF. For the CDR3, the DNA is TGTGCCAGTAGTAGAGACACCAGCCCCTATGGCTACACCTTC.

This clonotype was recorded at least ten times. The chain links TRBV6-1 to TRBJ1-1; D not resolved. Trimming cost V 6 bases and J 0 bases, with 20 bases left between them. Per germline, CDR1 MNHNS and CDR2 SASEGT. This CDR3 contains 17 residues. CDR3 coding DNA: TGTGCCAGCAGCTTCGGATCAGGCCGGAAATTGAACACTGAAGCTTTCTTT. Translated: CASSFGSGRKLNTEAFF.

This clonotype has at least ten counts. This sequence joins TRBV19 and TRBJ1-6, with D tentatively TRBD1 (6 bases). The length of the CDR3 is 15 residues. The germline gives CDR1 LNHDA, CDR2 SQIVND (reference sequence). V dropped 6 bases and J dropped 9 bases, with 18 bases sitting between them. The CDR3 here is CASSTQGVIGSPLHF. CDR3 sequence (DNA): TGTGCCAGTAGCACACAGGGTGTTATAGGTTCACCCCTCCACTTT.

This clonotype turned up a few times. This rearrangement joins TRBV20-1 to TRBJ2-5; D is undetermined. Trimming cost V 6 bases and J 1 base, with 9 bases left between them. The V gene's germline CDR1 is DFQATT and CDR2 SNEGSKA (reference sequence). This CDR3 comprises 12 residues. CDR3: CSAARSQETQYF. The DNA for the CDR3 is TGCAGTGCCGCCCGGAGCCAAGAGACCCAGTACTTC.

This clonotype has just a few counts. The V gene is TRBV10-1, the J gene TRBJ2-6; no clear D. This CDR3 has 12 residues. Between the trimmed V and J ends, which lost 3 bases and 14 bases, there was a span of 11 bases. Germline V gives CDR1 WNHNN, CDR2 SYGVQD (reference sequence). The CDR3 is CASSEKGKLLTF. CDR3 DNA: TGCGCCAGCAGTGAAAAGGGAAAACTCCTGACTTTC.

This clonotype showed up just a few times. The chain links TRBV14 to TRBJ2-3; 8 bases fit TRBD2. The length of the CDR3 is 16 residues. The V segment lost 4 bases and the J segment 4 bases; nucleotides outside the gene matches: 10. CDR1 is SGHDN, CDR2 FVKESK, per germline. The CDR3 DNA reads as TGTGCCAGCAGCCGAGATCCGGGACTAGGATCAGATACGCAGTATTTT. Translation gives CASSRDPGLGSDTQYF.

Many counts were recorded for this clonotype. The rearrangement joins TRBV7-2 to TRBJ2-7, with D possibly being TRBD1 (5 bases). CDR3 length: 14 residues. Trimming took off 1 base at V and 3 bases at J, with 10 bases between the two ends. Germline CDR1 and CDR2: SGHTA and FQGNSA. As DNA, the CDR3 is TGTGCCAGCAGCTTAGGACCGACAGTCTACGAGCAGTACTTC. Its protein product is CASSLGPTVYEQYF.

This clonotype was observed many times. The chain couples TRBV7-2 to TRBJ2-5, with D perhaps assigned TRBD1 or TRBD2 (5 bases each). V gave up 5 bases and J gave up 4 bases, with 11 bases separating them. The CDR3 has 13 residues. The germline CDR1 and CDR2 sequences are SGHTA and FQGNSA. The CDR3 nucleotides read TGTGCCAGCAGCCGGTGGGGGATAGAGACCCAGTACTTC. Protein: CASSRWGIETQYF.

In this sample, this clonotype is medium-sized (0.01 to 0.1%). The rearrangement joins TRBV7-2 to TRBJ2-2, with D perhaps matching TRBD2 (6 bases). CDR3 length equals 15 residues. The germline gives CDR1 SGHTA, CDR2 FQGNSA. V was pared by 4 bases and J by 8 bases, with 17 bases between. The CDR3 sequence is CASSSGLSPIGELFF. The CDR3 DNA is TGTGCCAGCAGCTCGGGACTGAGTCCGATTGGGGAGCTGTTTTTT.

This clonotype was seen at least ten times. The rearrangement uses TRBV9 and TRBJ1-1, with 7 bases aligning to TRBD1. Germline V lookup: CDR1 SGDLS, CDR2 YYNGEE. The CDR3 runs to 14 residues. V lost 0 bases to trimming and J lost 3 bases; unmatched junction nucleotides: 2. CDR3 in DNA: TGTGCCAGCAGCGTAGCCACAGGGGACACTGAAGCTTTCTTT. It translates to CASSVATGDTEAFF.

This clonotype was seen many times. The genes are TRBV2 and TRBJ2-7; 8 nucleotides align to TRBD1. The germline V gene has CDR1 SNHLY and CDR2 FYNNEI. With V trimmed by 6 bases and J by 4 bases, 8 bases remained unmatched. This CDR3 region has 14 residues. The CDR3 region is CASRLTGESYEQYF. Written as DNA, the CDR3 is TGTGCCAGCAGGCTGACAGGGGAGAGTTACGAGCAGTACTTC.